The 32 T cell receptor beta chains listed next were all sequenced from one sample in a study of post-analysis software for immune sequencing data. Whole-study findings and limits: Elevated frequency relative to controls characterized roughly five TRBV segments in patients, TRBV5-6, TRBV5-1 and TRBV20-1 among them.

These receptors' targets are unknown. Unique molecular identifiers featured in each of the TCR beta cDNA libraries. TCRdb re-called the PCR reads with MiXCR, one entry per CDR3 protein. The table lists roughly 800,000 distinct CDR3 sequences, 53% of them singletons. Sequencing used blood. These TCRs come from a girl aged 10-17 years with multiple sclerosis.

The J gene is TRBJ2-7, the V gene TRBV15; D possibly matches TRBD1 or TRBD2 (5 bases each). Germline V gene data show CDR1 as LNHNV and CDR2 as YYDKDF (reference sequence). The CDR3 has 16 residues. Between the trimmed V and J ends, which lost 0 bases and 0 bases, there was a span of 12 bases. The DNA of the CDR3 is TGTGCCACCAGCAGAGATACTAGGGGTAGCTCCTACGAGCAGTACTTC. As protein: CATSRDTRGSSYEQYF.

This clonotype was seen only a few times. CDR3 sequence reads: CASSAGQGIDYGYTF. The CDR3 DNA is TGTGCCAGCAGCGCCGGACAGGGGATCGACTATGGCTACACCTTC. The rearrangement uses TRBV7-9 and TRBJ1-2; 9 nucleotides line up with TRBD1. V shed 5 bases and J 3 bases; nucleotides not matched to a gene: 7. The CDR3 extends over 15 amino acids. Looked up from germline, CDR1 is SEHNR and CDR2 is FQNEAQ (reference sequence).

The chain combines TRBV20-1 with TRBJ2-3; D possibly corresponds to TRBD1 (6 bases). The germline gives CDR1 DFQATT, CDR2 SNEGSKA (reference sequence). Trimming stripped 3 bases from V and 5 bases from J, with 12 bases between. This CDR3 contains 13 residues. CDR3 coding DNA: TGCAGTGCTAGTGCGACGACAGGAGATACGCAGTATTTT. Its protein product is CSASATTGDTQYF.

This chain connects TRBV9 to TRBJ2-1; D is undetermined. Between the trimmed V and J ends, which lost 0 bases and 5 bases, there was a span of 9 bases. This CDR3 has 14 amino acids. Germline V gene data show CDR1 as SGDLS and CDR2 as YYNGEE. CDR3 sequence: CASSVARPDNEQFF. The CDR3 bases are TGTGCCAGCAGCGTAGCTAGGCCAGACAATGAGCAGTTCTTC. The full variable domain, its missing parts supplied by reference TRBV9 and TRBJ2-1, is DSGVTQTPKHLITATGQRVTLRCSPRSGDLSVYWYQQSLDQGLQFLIQYYNGEERAKGNILERFSAQQFPDLHSELNLSSLELGDSALYFCASSVARPDNEQFFGPGTRLTVL.

The gene calls are TRBV4-2 and TRBJ2-7; 9 bases agree with TRBD2. Germline lookup yields CDR1 LGHNA and CDR2 YNFKEQ. The CDR3 runs 16 residues. V lost 0 bases and J lost 3; bases outside the gene matches: 6. In DNA, the CDR3 is TGTGCCAGCAGCCAAGATGGTCCTAGCGGGATCTACGAGCAGTACTTC. Translating gives CASSQDGPSGIYEQYF.

Only a few counts were recorded for this clonotype. This chain uses TRBV20-1 with TRBJ2-5; D possibly corresponds to TRBD1 (6 bases). Trimming pared 6 bases from V and 11 bases from J, leaving 28 bases between. Per the germline V gene, CDR1 is DFQATT and CDR2 is SNEGSKA (reference sequence). This CDR3 spans 15 amino acids. The chain's CDR3 is CSARGRGQSYNEQYF. In DNA, the CDR3 is TGCAGTGCCAGGGGCAGGGGCCAATCCTACAATGAGCAGTACTTC.

This clonotype occurred a few times. V is TRBV29-1 and J is TRBJ2-7; no clear D gene. Germline V gives CDR1 SQVTM, CDR2 ANQGSEA. Trimming removed 0 bases at V and 4 bases at J, with 7 bases between. The CDR3 runs 12 residues. This CDR3 is CSVEDLRYEQYF. The CDR3 DNA sequence: TGCAGCGTTGAAGATCTACGGTACGAGCAGTACTTC.

This chain links TRBV20-1 with TRBJ2-4, with 11 bases fitting TRBD2. The end of the DNA fits TRBJ2-7 better, so the J call may be wrong. This CDR3 has 15 amino acids. Germline CDR1 is DFQATT and CDR2 is SNEGSKA (reference sequence). DNA of the CDR3: TGCAGTGCTAGAGGACGGCCACTAGCGGGAGCCGAGCAGTACTTC. This gives the protein CSARGRPLAGAEQYF.

In this sample, this clonotype turned up a few times. This chain connects TRBV5-1 to TRBJ2-1; D unclear. This CDR3 has 13 amino acids. The germline gives CDR1 SGHRS, CDR2 YFSETQ. V lost 4 bases to trimming and J lost 9 bases, with 14 bases between them. For the CDR3, the DNA is TGCGCCAGCAGCACAAGACGGCGTGGTGAGCAGTTCTTC. This codes for CASSTRRRGEQFF.

The V and J genes are TRBV5-1 and TRBJ2-3, with TRBD2 matching over 9 bases. Germline V gene data show CDR1 as SGHRS and CDR2 as YFSETQ. The CDR3 consists of 16 residues. The V and J ends lost 3 bases and 0 bases, in that order; junction bases with no gene match: 5. CDR3 bases: TGCGCCAGCAGCTCGACTAGCGGTTCTAGCACAGATACGCAGTATTTT. It is translated as CASSSTSGSSTDTQYF.

Turning to this clonotype: A read error may produce the germline difference seen at one junction end. The V and J genes are TRBV6-2 or TRBV6-3 and TRBJ2-7; no clear D. The germline CDR1 and CDR2 sequences are MNHEY and SVGEGT. This CDR3 comprises 14 residues. The CDR3 here is CAGSYWSGHYEQYF. The CDR3 DNA reads as TGTGCCGGCAGTTATTGGTCCGGGCACTACGAGCAGTACTTC.

This chain joins TRBV7-9 and TRBJ1-2; no reliable D call. In germline, CDR1 is SEHNR, CDR2 FQNEAQ (reference sequence). V lost 3 bases and J 7 bases, leaving 9 bases between the germline ends. The CDR3 extends over 12 amino acids. CDR3 protein: CASSFKGGGYTF. The CDR3 DNA is TGTGCCAGCAGCTTTAAGGGAGGTGGCTACACCTTC. Using reference TRBV7-9 and TRBJ1-2 for the parts outside the CDR3, the full variable domain is DTGVSQNPRHKITKRGQNVTFRCDPISEHNRLYWYRQTLGQGPEFLTYFQNEAQLEKSRLLSDRFSAERPKGSFSTLEIQRTEQGDSAMYLCASSFKGGGYTFGSGTRLTVV.

V is TRBV7-8 and J is TRBJ1-6; D might be TRBD1 (6 bases). V was cut by 3 bases and J by 8 bases, with 14 bases left in between. The CDR3 runs 15 residues. Germline loops: CDR1 SGHVS, CDR2 FQNEAQ. CDR3 sequence: CASSLLTGGDSPLHF. CDR3 nucleotide sequence: TGTGCCAGCAGCTTGCTGACAGGCGGAGATTCACCCCTCCACTTT.

The chain recombines TRBV5-1 with TRBJ2-1; TRBD1 agrees at 8 bases. The germline CDR1 and CDR2 sequences are SGHRS and YFSETQ. This CDR3 has 14 residues. The junction had 3 bases not matched to a gene; V was cut back by 2 bases and J by 5 bases. The DNA for the CDR3 is TGCGCCAGCAGCTTACAGGGGGTGGACAATGAGCAGTTCTTC. Encoded protein: CASSLQGVDNEQFF.

This clonotype was picked up a small number of times. The junction and the germline gene differ at one end; a read error may be behind it. DNA for the CDR3: TGCGCCAGCATCTTGACTAGCGGGGGACATAATGAGCAGTTCTTC. Translation: CASILTSGGHNEQFF. The rearrangement uses TRBV5-1 and TRBJ2-1; TRBD2 aligns across 12 bases. CDR3 size: 15 residues. Germline lookup yields CDR1 SGHRS and CDR2 YFSETQ.

This chain links TRBV29-1 with TRBJ2-5; 8 nucleotides align to TRBD1. The CDR3 has 14 residues. Germline CDR1 SQVTM, CDR2 ANQGSEA. V trimming: 1 base; J trimming: 4 bases; junction bases outside the gene matches: 5. CDR3 sequence (DNA): TGCAGCGTTGAAGGGACAGGGTGGGGAGAGACCCAGTACTTC. Its protein product is CSVEGTGWGETQYF.

This clonotype showed up just a few times. The V gene is TRBV7-6, the J gene TRBJ2-7, with TRBD1 matching 8 bases. Trimming cost V 5 bases and J 2 bases; bases outside gene matches: 11. Per the germline V gene, CDR1 is SGHVS and CDR2 is FNYEAQ. The CDR3 length is 16 residues. This CDR3 reads CASSRDEQGVAYEQYF. In DNA form, the CDR3 reads TGTGCCAGCAGCCGCGATGAACAGGGGGTTGCCTACGAGCAGTACTTC.

V usage is TRBV10-3 and J usage is TRBJ2-5, with D perhaps TRBD2 (5 bases). The tail of the sequence fits TRBJ2-7 better, so the J call may be wrong. Per the germline V gene, CDR1 is ENHRY and CDR2 is SYGVKD. The CDR3 extends over 16 amino acids. DNA for the CDR3: TGTGCCATCAGTGACCCTGCCGGACGGACTCTCTACGAGCAGTACTTC. Residues: CAISDPAGRTLYEQYF.

The V call is TRBV7-3, the J call TRBJ1-1; D is perhaps TRBD1 (5 bases). V was pared by 1 base and J by 3 bases, with 15 bases between. Germline V CDR1 and CDR2: SGHTA, FQGTGA. CDR3 length: 16 residues. The CDR3 here is CASSLSIVTADTEAFF. The CDR3 coding sequence is TGTGCCAGCAGCTTAAGTATCGTGACAGCTGACACTGAAGCTTTCTTT.

This chain uses TRBV7-9 with TRBJ2-1; D gene uncertain. The CDR3 is 12 amino acids. Between the trimmed V and J ends, which lost 2 bases and 5 bases, there was a span of 4 bases. CDR1 SEHNR and CDR2 FQNEAQ come from the germline V gene (reference sequence). CDR3 loop: CASSLSNNEQFF. The CDR3 region has the DNA TGTGCCAGCAGCTTATCTAACAATGAGCAGTTCTTC.

This clonotype turned up a few times. J is TRBJ2-1 and V is TRBV5-1, with no clear D. The V end was cut by 0 bases, the J end by 8 bases, with 3 bases between. Germline lookup yields CDR1 SGHRS and CDR2 YFSETQ. The CDR3 spans 11 residues. DNA of the CDR3: TGCGCCAGCAGCTTGGAGCATGAGCAGTTCTTC. Translated, it gives CASSLEHEQFF.

This chain links TRBV20-1 with TRBJ1-2, with D unresolved. The germline gives CDR1 DFQATT, CDR2 SNEGSKA (reference sequence). The V and J ends lost 3 bases and 4 bases respectively, with 15 bases between them. The CDR3 consists of 14 residues. DNA of the CDR3: TGCAGTGCTAGCTCGGCAGATTCTTTCTATGGCTACACCTTC. Translation gives CSASSADSFYGYTF.

The chain has TRBV12-3 or TRBV12-4 and TRBJ2-4; possibly TRBD1 for D (6 bases). This CDR3 region has 11 residues. The V and J ends lost 3 bases and 15 bases respectively, with 12 bases between them. Written as DNA, the CDR3 is TGTGCCAGCAGTTTCAGAGGACAGCCGTACTTC. It specifies CASSFRGQPYF.

The chain uses TRBV7-9 and TRBJ2-1; D perhaps matches TRBD1 (6 bases). This CDR3 has 12 residues. Trimming took off 2 bases at V and 13 bases at J, with 12 bases between the two ends. Germline CDR1 SEHNR, CDR2 FQNEAQ (reference sequence). In nucleotides, the CDR3 is TGTGCCAGCAGCTTACCCAGGGGTGATCAGTTCTTC. It yields the protein CASSLPRGDQFF.

This clonotype has just a few counts. The chain recombines TRBV29-1 with TRBJ2-7, with a possible D match to TRBD1 (7 bases). V dropped 3 bases and J dropped 1 base, with 10 bases sitting between them. This CDR3 comprises 13 residues. CDR1 and CDR2 (germline): SQVTM, ANQGSEA. The CDR3 spells CSVDQGGSYEQYF. In DNA form, the CDR3 reads TGCAGCGTTGATCAGGGGGGTTCCTACGAGCAGTACTTC.

DNA of the CDR3: TGTGCCAGCAGCCAAGATCTGGGCCGGGACCGAACTAACCCCACAGATACGCAGTATTTT. Amino acids: CASSQDLGRDRTNPTDTQYF. The chain employs TRBV3-1 and TRBJ2-3; tentatively, D is TRBD1 or TRBD2 (5 bases each). V lost 0 bases and J 2 bases, leaving 24 bases between the germline ends. Germline lookup yields CDR1 LGHDT and CDR2 YNNKEL (reference sequence). The CDR3 covers 20 residues.

This clonotype was seen a handful of times. The chain carries TRBV5-1 and TRBJ2-1; 7 bases fit TRBD2. This CDR3 has 18 amino acids. The germline V gene encodes CDR1 SGHRS and CDR2 YFSETQ. J was trimmed by 6 bases and V by 0 bases; bases with no gene match: 15. CDR3 bases: TGCGCCAGCAGCTTGGTATCGATGTCGGGAGGTAGGTTCAATGAGCAGTTCTTC. This sequence encodes CASSLVSMSGGRFNEQFF.

This clonotype has more than one count but fewer than ten. The chain joins TRBV7-3 to TRBJ1-2; D gene unclear. This CDR3 has 12 residues. Trimming removed 5 bases from V and 2 bases from J, with 6 bases in between. The germline CDR1 and CDR2 sequences are SGHTA and FQGTGA. The CDR3 here is CASSADNYGYTF. DNA for the CDR3: TGTGCCAGCAGCGCTGACAACTATGGCTACACCTTC.

The chain employs TRBV5-1 and TRBJ2-1; TRBD1 matches at 9 bases. CDR3 length: 17 amino acids. V shed 5 bases, J shed 8 bases, and the junction held 17 bases outside the gene matches. CDR1 is SGHRS, CDR2 YFSETQ, per germline. In nucleotides, the CDR3 is TGCGCCAGCAGAGCTAACCTAAGGACAGGGGTTGAGGATGAGCAGTTCTTC. Its translation: CASRANLRTGVEDEQFF.

The rearrangement uses TRBV20-1 and TRBJ2-5; the D gene is possibly TRBD2 (5 bases). Germline V lookup: CDR1 DFQATT, CDR2 SNEGSKA (reference sequence). CDR3 length: 14 amino acids. Trimming pared 1 base from V and 1 base from J, leaving 10 bases between. In DNA, the CDR3 is TGCAGTGCTAGAGTGGGGAGCGCCCAAGAGACCCAGTACTTC. Protein: CSARVGSAQETQYF.

The table lists this clonotype with a few counts. The chain recombines TRBV5-1 with TRBJ1-1; the match to TRBD1 covers 8 bases. The CDR3 has 14 residues. The J segment lost 6 bases and the V segment lost 4 bases, leaving 8 bases of the junction unmatched. Germline CDR1 is SGHRS and CDR2 is YFSETQ. The CDR3: CASSGQGGGAEAFF. The CDR3 DNA follows: TGCGCCAGCAGCGGACAGGGAGGGGGGGCTGAAGCTTTCTTT.

The V call is TRBV20-1, the J call TRBJ2-7; D may be TRBD2 (6 bases). Looked up from germline, CDR1 is DFQATT and CDR2 is SNEGSKA (reference sequence). This CDR3 region has 15 residues. Trimming cost V 1 base and J 0 bases, with 13 bases left between them. The CDR3 spells CSARGAAGRSYEQYF. As DNA, the CDR3 is TGCAGTGCTAGAGGGGCAGCGGGCCGCTCCTACGAGCAGTACTTC.